Only a few counts were recorded for the clone carrying this TCR beta chain. The sample comes from a study of spatial heterogeneity in lung cancer. At the level of the study: Samples were obtained from 65 to 80 donors, all untreated early-stage non-small cell lung cancer patients. Each time, sequencing found more beta-chain sequences than alpha-chain sequences.

As to time point: blood at routine non-recurrence follow-up after resection. Whole RNA, isolated from tumor, nontumor lung or frozen PBMC, was sequenced without prior sorting. MiXCR, applied by TCRdb to the 5' RACE reads, yields one record per CDR3 protein. The table lists about 30,000 distinct CDR3 sequences, less than 6% of them singletons. The CDR3 has 15 residues. The germline gives CDR1 SNHLY, CDR2 FYNNEI. V was pared by 4 bases and J by 4 bases, with 8 bases of the junction left unmatched. Material: PBMCs, obtained at follow-up. The gene calls are TRBV2 and TRBJ2-7; 9 bases fit TRBD1. This clonotype originated in a male donor with early-stage non-small cell lung cancer. The CDR3, as DNA: TGTGCCAGCAGTGTCCTCGGGACAGGGCGGTACGAGCAGTACGTC. This codes for CASSVLGTGRYEQYV.